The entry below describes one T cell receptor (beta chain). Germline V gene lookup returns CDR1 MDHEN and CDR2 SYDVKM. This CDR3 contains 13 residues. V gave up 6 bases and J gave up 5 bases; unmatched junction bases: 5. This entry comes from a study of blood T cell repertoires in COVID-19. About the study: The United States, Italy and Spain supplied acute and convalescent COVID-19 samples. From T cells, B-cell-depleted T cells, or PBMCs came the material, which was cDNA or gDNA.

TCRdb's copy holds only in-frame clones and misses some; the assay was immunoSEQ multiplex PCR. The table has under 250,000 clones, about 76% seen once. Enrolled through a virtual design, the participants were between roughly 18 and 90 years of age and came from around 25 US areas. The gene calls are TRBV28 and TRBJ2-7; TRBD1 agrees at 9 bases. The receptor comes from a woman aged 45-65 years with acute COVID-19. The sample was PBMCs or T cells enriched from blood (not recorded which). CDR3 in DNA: TGTGCCAGCAGACGGACAGGGGTCCACGAGCAGTACTTC. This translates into CASRRTGVHEQYF. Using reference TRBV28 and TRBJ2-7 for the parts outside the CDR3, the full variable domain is DVKVTQSSRYLVKRTGEKVFLECVQDMDHENMFWYRQDPGLGLRLIYFSYDVKMKEKGDIPEGYSVSREKKERFSLILESASTNQTSMYLCASRRTGVHEQYFGPGTRLTVT.